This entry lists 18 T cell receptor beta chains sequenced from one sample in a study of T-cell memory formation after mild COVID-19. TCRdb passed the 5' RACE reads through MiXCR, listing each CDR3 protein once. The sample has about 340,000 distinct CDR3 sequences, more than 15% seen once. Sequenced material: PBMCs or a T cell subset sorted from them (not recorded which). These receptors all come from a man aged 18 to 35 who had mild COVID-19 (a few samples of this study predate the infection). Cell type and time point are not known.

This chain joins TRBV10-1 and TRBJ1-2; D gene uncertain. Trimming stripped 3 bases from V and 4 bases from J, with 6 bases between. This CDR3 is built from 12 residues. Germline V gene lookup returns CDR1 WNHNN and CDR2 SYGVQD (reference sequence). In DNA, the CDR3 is TGCGCCAGCAGTGATTCAGGCTATGGCTACACCTTC. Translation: CASSDSGYGYTF.

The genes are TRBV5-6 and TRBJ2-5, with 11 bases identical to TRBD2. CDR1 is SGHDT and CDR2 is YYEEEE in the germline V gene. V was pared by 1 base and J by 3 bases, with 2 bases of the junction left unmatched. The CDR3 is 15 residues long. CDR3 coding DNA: TGTGCCAGCAGCTTGCCGGGACTAGCGGAAGAGACCCAGTACTTC. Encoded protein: CASSLPGLAEETQYF.

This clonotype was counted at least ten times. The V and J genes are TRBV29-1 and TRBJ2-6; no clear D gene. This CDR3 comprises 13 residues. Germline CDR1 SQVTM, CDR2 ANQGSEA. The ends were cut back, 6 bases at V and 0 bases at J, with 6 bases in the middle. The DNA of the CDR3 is TGCAGCGTGGCAGGCTCTGGGGCCAACGTCCTGACTTTC. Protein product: CSVAGSGANVLTF.

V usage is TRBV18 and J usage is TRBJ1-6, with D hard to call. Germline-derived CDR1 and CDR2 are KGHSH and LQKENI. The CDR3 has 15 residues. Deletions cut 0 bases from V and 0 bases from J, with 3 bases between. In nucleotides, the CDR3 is TGTGCCAGCTCACCACCCGGCTCCTATAATTCACCCCTCCACTTT. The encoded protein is CASSPPGSYNSPLHF.

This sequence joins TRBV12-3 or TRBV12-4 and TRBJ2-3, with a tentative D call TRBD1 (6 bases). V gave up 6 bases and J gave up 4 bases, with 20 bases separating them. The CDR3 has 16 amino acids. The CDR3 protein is CASRRLPRGSPDTQYF. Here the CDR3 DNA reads TGTGCCAGCAGAAGACTCCCCAGGGGAAGCCCAGATACGCAGTATTTT.

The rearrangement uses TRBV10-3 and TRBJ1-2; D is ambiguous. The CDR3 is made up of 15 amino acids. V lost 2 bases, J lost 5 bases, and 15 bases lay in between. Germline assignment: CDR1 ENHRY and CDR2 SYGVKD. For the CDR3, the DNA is TGTGCCATCAGTGAGAGGGCAGCCATGGGGTATGGCTACACCTTC. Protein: CAISERAAMGYGYTF.

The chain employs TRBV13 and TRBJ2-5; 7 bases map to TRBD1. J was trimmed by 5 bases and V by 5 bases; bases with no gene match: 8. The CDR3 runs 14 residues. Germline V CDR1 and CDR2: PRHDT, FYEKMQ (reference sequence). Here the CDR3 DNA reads TGTGCCAGCAGCCCGACCGACAGGGACGAGACCCAGTACTTC. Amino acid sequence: CASSPTDRDETQYF.

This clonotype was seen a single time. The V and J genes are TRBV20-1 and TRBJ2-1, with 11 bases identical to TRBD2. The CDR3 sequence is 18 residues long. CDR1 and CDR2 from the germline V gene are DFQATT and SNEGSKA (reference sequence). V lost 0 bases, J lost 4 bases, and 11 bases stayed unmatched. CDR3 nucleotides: TGCAGTGCTAGAGATCTGGGGGGGACTAGCGGACCATACAATGAGCAGTTCTTC. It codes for CSARDLGGTSGPYNEQFF.

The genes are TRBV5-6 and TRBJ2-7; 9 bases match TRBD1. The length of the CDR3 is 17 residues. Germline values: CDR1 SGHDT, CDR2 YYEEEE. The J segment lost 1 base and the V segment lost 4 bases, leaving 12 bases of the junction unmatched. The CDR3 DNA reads TGTGCCAGCAGCGCTTACCGGGACAGGGCAGGGTCCTACGAGCAGTACGTC. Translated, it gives CASSAYRDRAGSYEQYV.

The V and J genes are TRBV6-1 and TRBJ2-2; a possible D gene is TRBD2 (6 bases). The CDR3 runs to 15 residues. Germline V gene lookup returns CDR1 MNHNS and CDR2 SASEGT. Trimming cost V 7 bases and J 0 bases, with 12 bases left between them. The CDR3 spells CASTRRDSNTGELFF. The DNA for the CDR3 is TGTGCCAGCACTCGAAGGGACTCGAACACCGGGGAGCTGTTTTTT.

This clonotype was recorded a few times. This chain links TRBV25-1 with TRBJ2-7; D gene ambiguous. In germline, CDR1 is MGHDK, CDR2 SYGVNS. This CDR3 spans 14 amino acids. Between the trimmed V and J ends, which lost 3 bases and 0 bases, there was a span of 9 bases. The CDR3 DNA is TGTGCCAGCAGTGAGCCTACGAGCTCCTACGAGCAGTACTTC. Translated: CASSEPTSSYEQYF.

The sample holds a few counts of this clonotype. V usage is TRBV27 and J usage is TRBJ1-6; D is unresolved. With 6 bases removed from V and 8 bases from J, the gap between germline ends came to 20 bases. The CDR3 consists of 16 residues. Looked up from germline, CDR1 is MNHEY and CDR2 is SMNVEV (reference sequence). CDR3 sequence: CASRAPRTLGDSPLHF. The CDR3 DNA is TGTGCCAGCAGGGCCCCGCGGACCCTTGGGGATTCACCCCTCCACTTT.

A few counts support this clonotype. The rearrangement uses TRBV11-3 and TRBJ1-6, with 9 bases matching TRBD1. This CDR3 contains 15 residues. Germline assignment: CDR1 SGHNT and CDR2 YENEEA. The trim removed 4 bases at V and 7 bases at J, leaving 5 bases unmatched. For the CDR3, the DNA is TGTGCCAGCAGCTCCTCGGACAGGGGAAATTCACCCCTCCACTTT. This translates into CASSSSDRGNSPLHF.

The CDR3: CASSVGGTGNEQFF. The CDR3 DNA is TGTGCCAGCAGCGTAGGGGGGACCGGCAATGAGCAGTTCTTC. The rearrangement uses TRBV9 and TRBJ2-1; D is possibly TRBD1 or TRBD2 (5 bases each). Per the germline V gene, CDR1 is SGDLS and CDR2 is YYNGEE. Trimming took 0 bases from V and 6 from J, leaving 10 bases between them. The length of the CDR3 is 14 residues.

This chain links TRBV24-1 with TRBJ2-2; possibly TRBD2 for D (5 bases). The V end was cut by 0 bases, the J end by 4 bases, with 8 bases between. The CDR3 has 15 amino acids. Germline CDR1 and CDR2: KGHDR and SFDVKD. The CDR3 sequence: CATSDLHRGTGELFF. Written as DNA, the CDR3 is TGTGCCACCAGTGATTTGCATCGGGGCACCGGGGAGCTGTTTTTT.

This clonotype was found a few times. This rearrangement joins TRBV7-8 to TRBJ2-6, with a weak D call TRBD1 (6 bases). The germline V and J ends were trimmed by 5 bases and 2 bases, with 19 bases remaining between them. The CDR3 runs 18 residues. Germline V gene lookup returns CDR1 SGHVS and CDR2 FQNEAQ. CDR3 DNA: TGTGCCAGCAGCCAGTTGACAGGCCCACCCACTGGGGCCAACGTCCTGACTTTC. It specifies CASSQLTGPPTGANVLTF.

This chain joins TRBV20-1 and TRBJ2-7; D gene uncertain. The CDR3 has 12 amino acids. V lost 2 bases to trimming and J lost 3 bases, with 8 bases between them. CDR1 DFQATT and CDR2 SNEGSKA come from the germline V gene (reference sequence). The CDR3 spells CSARFRNYEQYV. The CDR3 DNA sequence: TGCAGTGCTAGATTCCGCAACTACGAGCAGTACGTC.

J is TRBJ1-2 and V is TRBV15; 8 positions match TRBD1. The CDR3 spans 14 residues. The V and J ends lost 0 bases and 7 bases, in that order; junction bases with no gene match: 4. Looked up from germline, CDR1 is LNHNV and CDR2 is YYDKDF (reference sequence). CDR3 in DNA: TGTGCCACCAGCAGAGATCAACAGGGGGGTGGCTACACCTTC. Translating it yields CATSRDQQGGGYTF.